This T cell receptor (beta chain) emerged from a study of blood T cell repertoires in COVID-19. Turning to the study itself: T cells, B-cell-depleted T cells, or PBMCs provided the cDNA or gDNA that served as material.

Generated by immunoSEQ multiplex PCR, the TCRdb table keeps only in-frame clones and is missing some. The table shows just over 300,000 clones, with 70% to 90% occurring only once. This clone was recorded only once. Germline assignment: CDR1 SGHRS and CDR2 YFSETQ. The CDR3 is 14 amino acids. Losses at the gene ends were 6 bases for V and 3 bases for J; bases not matched to a gene: 7. Recovered participants had two consecutive negative NP/OP PCR tests, healthcare professional clearance, or symptom resolution. The V gene is TRBV5-1, the J gene TRBJ1-2; 8 bases line up with TRBD1. The origin of this receptor is a man aged 25-45 years who had recovered from COVID-19. The sequencing sample was made of PBMCs or T cells enriched from blood (not recorded which). The CDR3 DNA follows: TGCGCCAGCAAGATGGCAGGGGGCTACTATGGCTACACCTTC. This codes for CASKMAGGYYGYTF.